This entry describes one T cell receptor (beta chain). What it recognizes is unknown. The data were obtained in a study of OX40 agonist ivuxolimab in advanced cancers. V was shortened by 5 bases and J by 8 bases, with 30 bases between the two germline ends. This CDR3 region has 19 residues. CDR1 is SGHVS and CDR2 is FNYEAQ in the germline V gene. Whole-study results and caveats: Clonal expansion was seen in CD4+ and CD8+ blood T cells by week 6 at 0.1 to 3.0 mg/kg.

Assay: immunoSEQ multiplex PCR; the TCRdb copy retains only in-frame clones and omits some. This sample has 63,000 or so clones, with around 93% found just once. The genes are TRBV7-6 and TRBJ1-4, with D perhaps TRBD1 (6 bases). Sequencing was performed on CD4+ or CD8+ T cells sorted from blood, taken in a trial of the OX40 agonist ivuxolimab. This sequence was found in an adult with an advanced solid tumor such as melanoma, head and neck, liver or kidney cancer. Written as DNA, the CDR3 is TGTGCCAGCAGCGCCGCACTCTCCGGGACACTTTATTGGGGGGAAAAACTGTTTTTT. The encoded protein is CASSAALSGTLYWGEKLFF. The entire variable domain, with the rest obtained from reference TRBV7-6 and TRBJ1-4, is as follows: GAGVSQSPRYKVTKRGQDVALRCDPISGHVSLYWYRQALGQGPEFLTYFNYEAQQDKSGLPNDRFSAERPEGSISTLTIQRTEQRDSAMYRCASSAALSGTLYWGEKLFFGSGTQLSVL.